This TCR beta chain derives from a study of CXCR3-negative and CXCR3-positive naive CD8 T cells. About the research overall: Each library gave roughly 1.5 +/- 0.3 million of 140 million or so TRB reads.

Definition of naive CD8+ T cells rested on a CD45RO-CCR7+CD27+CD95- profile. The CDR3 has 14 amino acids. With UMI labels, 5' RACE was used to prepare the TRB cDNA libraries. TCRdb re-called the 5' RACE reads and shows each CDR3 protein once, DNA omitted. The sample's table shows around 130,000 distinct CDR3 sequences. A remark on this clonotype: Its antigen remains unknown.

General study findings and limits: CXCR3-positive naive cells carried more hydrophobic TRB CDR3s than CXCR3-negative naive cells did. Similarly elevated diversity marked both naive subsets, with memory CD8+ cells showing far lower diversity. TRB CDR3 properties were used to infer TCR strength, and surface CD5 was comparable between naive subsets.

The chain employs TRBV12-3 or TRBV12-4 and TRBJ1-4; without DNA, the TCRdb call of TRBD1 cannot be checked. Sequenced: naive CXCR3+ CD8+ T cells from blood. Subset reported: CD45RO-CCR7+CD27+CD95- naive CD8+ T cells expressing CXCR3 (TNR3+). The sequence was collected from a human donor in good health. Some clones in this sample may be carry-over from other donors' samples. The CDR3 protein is CASRDSHYSEKLFF.